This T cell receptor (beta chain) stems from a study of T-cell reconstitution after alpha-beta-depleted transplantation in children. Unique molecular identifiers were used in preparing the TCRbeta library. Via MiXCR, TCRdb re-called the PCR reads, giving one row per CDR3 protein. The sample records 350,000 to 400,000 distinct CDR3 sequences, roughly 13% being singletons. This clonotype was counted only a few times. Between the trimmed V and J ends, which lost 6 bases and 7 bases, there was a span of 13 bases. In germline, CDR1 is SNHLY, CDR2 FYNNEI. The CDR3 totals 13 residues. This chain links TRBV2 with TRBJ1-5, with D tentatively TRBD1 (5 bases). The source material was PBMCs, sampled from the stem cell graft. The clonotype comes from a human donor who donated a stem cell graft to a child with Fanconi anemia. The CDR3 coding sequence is TGTGCCAGCAGCCCCAGGGTCCGCCAGCCCCAGCATTTT. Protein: CASSPRVRQPQHF.